This T cell receptor (beta chain) was retrieved from a study of Tregs in tolerant kidney transplant recipients. CD4+CD25+CD127- Tregs, CD4+CD25- non-Tregs, CD4 and CD8 cells were sorted. Using immunoSEQ multiplex PCR, the repertoire was profiled, and TCRdb retains in-frame clones only, with some absent. The sample includes about 240,000 clones, about 86% of them seen just once. General study results and limits: Few patients were studied, so findings need validation in larger groups. No direct test of biological reproducibility was done here. Expanding Tregs on activated donor B cells appeared to best identify donor-specific TCRbeta clones.

There are 16 residues in the CDR3. The ends lost 3 bases at V and 8 bases at J; junction bases unmatched: 9. Germline assignment: CDR1 LGHNA and CDR2 YNFKEQ. For this clone: The target antigen is unknown.

The chain is built from TRBV4-2 and TRBJ2-4; 11 bases are shared with TRBD2. Sequences were obtained from CD4+ T cells from blood. This receptor was identified in a human donor in good health. As DNA, the CDR3 is TGTGCCAGCAGCCAGGGTAGCGGGAGGGAATGGGACATTCAGTACTTC. Its translation is CASSQGSGREWDIQYF.